This TCR beta chain was captured by sequencing in a study of blood T cells in healthy people across ages. J was trimmed by 9 bases and V by 7 bases; bases with no gene match: 11. CDR1 MNHEY and CDR2 SVGEGT come from the germline V gene. The length of the CDR3 is 16 residues. Alongside a J-beta primer mix, a sample-barcoded 5' primer served in a second PCR lasting about 6 to 11 cycles. From the 5' RACE reads, TCRdb called clonotypes with MiXCR, one entry per CDR3 protein. The data show 790,000 or so distinct CDR3 sequences, with approximately 53% seen just once and about a quarter held by the top ten.

The chain employs TRBV6-2 or TRBV6-3 and TRBJ2-1; 14 bases align to TRBD2. The origin of this receptor is a man aged 40-49 years in good health. The sequencing input was blood. CDR3 amino acids: CASNLRTSGRLGEQFF. The DNA for the CDR3 is TGTGCCAGCAACCTAAGGACTAGCGGGAGGCTGGGTGAGCAGTTCTTC.